The source of this T cell receptor beta chain is a study of T-cell reconstitution after alpha-beta-depleted transplantation in children. It was with unique molecular identifiers that the TCRbeta library was prepared. TCRdb called the PCR reads again in MiXCR, with one record for every CDR3 protein. The table includes some 250,000 distinct CDR3 sequences, around 12% detected once. This clonotype was recorded many times. The germline V gene encodes CDR1 SNHLY and CDR2 FYNNEI. This CDR3 comprises 15 residues. V dropped 4 bases and J dropped 3 bases, with 14 bases sitting between them. This TCR was recovered from a human donor who donated a stem cell graft to a child with acute lymphoblastic leukemia. This sequence joins TRBV2 and TRBJ2-3; D assignment may be TRBD1 or TRBD2 (5 bases each). Sequences were derived from PBMCs from the stem cell graft donor, sampled from the stem cell graft. The CDR3 reads CASSGRGTRTDTQYF. CDR3 in DNA: TGTGCCAGCAGTGGGAGAGGGACGAGGACAGATACGCAGTATTTT.